This is a list of T cell receptor beta chains from one sample in a study of CD8 T cells in ankylosing spondylitis. TCRdb re-called the 5' RACE reads with MiXCR, one entry per CDR3 protein. The data show about 700,000 distinct CDR3 sequences, around 20% seen once. Material for sequencing was blood, either unsorted or a sorted T cell fraction (not recorded which). These receptor sequences come from a male donor with ankylosing spondylitis. Both conserved end residues are part of each CDR3. Each record gives: J gene, V gene, CDR3 protein.

>TRBJ1-1|TRBV5-5
CASSLTGQSNTEAFF
>TRBJ1-2|TRBV20-1
CSASLQGGYGYTF
>TRBJ1-1|TRBV6-1
CASSDDSGLAEAFF
>TRBJ2-7|TRBV5-5
CASSLEGNLSGYEQYF
>TRBJ2-7|TRBV4-2
CASSQDLTPERAYEQYF
>TRBJ2-7|TRBV28
CASTLGGGPYEQYF
>TRBJ2-5|TRBV6-5
CASSYSPSGFQETQHF
>TRBJ1-3|TRBV12-3/TRBV12-4
CASTLGRAGNTIYF
>TRBJ2-3|TRBV5-6
CASSLVAYSSDTQYF
>TRBJ1-6|TRBV11-2
CASSLDVRSSYNSPLHF
>TRBJ1-2|TRBV15
CATSLEDYGYTF
>TRBJ2-2|TRBV28
CASSLPGGYNTGELFF
>TRBJ2-5|TRBV4-2
CASSQERRTGGPETQYF
>TRBJ2-7|TRBV12-3/TRBV12-4
CASSPGLGEQYF
>TRBJ2-3|TRBV5-1
CASSLLGAGGPDTQYF
>TRBJ1-1|TRBV29-1
CSVVRREAFF
>TRBJ2-2|TRBV7-2
CASSPGGSGSGELFF
>TRBJ2-1|TRBV18
CASSPQSNEQFF
>TRBJ2-7|TRBV3-1
CASSLLGGGSYEQYF
>TRBJ2-5|TRBV12-3/TRBV12-4
CASSPGLAGDRETQYF
>TRBJ2-4|TRBV4-1
CASSQATGTGKNIQYF
>TRBJ2-1|TRBV7-2
CASSSGISYNEQFF
>TRBJ1-4|TRBV12-3/TRBV12-4
CASSFGPGDEKLFF
>TRBJ2-5|TRBV10-3
CAISEGSGGFQETQYF
>TRBJ2-3|TRBV12-3/TRBV12-4
CASSLQFGDTQYF
>TRBJ2-3|TRBV12-3/TRBV12-4
CASSLGVRGPYTDTQYF
>TRBJ2-7|TRBV28
CASRLPGTVTYEQYF
>TRBJ2-1|TRBV6-2/TRBV6-3
CASTQLGLAGANTDEQFF